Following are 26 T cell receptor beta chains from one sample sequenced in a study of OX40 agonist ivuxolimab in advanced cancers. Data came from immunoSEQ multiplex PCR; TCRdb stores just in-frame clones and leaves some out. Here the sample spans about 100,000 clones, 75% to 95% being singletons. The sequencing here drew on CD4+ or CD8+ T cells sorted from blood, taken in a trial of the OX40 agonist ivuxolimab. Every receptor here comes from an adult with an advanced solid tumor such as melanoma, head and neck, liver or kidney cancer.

The CDR3 region has the DNA TGTGCCAGCAGCCTGACTAGCGGGAGGAATTACAATGAGCAGTTCTTC. This translates into CASSLTSGRNYNEQFF. The chain recombines TRBV7-2 with TRBJ2-1; 13 positions match TRBD2. With V trimmed by 5 bases and J by 4 bases, 5 bases remained unmatched. The CDR3 loop spans 16 amino acids. The germline CDR1 and CDR2 sequences are SGHTA and FQGNSA. The full variable domain, its missing parts supplied by reference TRBV7-2 and TRBJ2-1, is GAGVSQSPSNKVTEKGKDVELRCDPISGHTALYWYRQSLGQGLEFLIYFQGNSAPDKSGLPSDRFSAERTGGSVSTLTIQRTQQEDSAVYLCASSLTSGRNYNEQFFGPGTRLTVL.

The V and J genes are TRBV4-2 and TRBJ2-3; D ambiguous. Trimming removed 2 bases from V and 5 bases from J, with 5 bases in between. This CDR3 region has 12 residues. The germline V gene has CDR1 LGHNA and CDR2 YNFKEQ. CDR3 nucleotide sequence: TGTGCCAGCAGCCAAAAGCAAGATACGCAGTATTTT. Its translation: CASSQKQDTQYF.

This chain's CDR3 is CASTPLGFDGYTF. Written as DNA, the CDR3 is TGTGCCAGCACCCCCCTAGGTTTTGATGGCTACACCTTC. The genes are TRBV2 and TRBJ1-2; no definite D call. This CDR3 is built from 13 residues. Trimming took off 7 bases at V and 6 bases at J, with 15 bases between the two ends. Germline assignment: CDR1 SNHLY and CDR2 FYNNEI.

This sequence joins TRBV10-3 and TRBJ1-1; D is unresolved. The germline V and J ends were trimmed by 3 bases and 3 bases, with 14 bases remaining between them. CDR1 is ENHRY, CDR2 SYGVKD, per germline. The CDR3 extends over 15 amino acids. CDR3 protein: CAISEAGRADTEAFF. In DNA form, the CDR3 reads TGTGCCATCAGTGAAGCCGGGAGGGCGGACACTGAAGCTTTCTTT.

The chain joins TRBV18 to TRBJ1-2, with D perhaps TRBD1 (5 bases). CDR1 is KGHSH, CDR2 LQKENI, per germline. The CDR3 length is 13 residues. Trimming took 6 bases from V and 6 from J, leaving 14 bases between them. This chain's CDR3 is CASSPTGLDGYTF. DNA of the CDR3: TGTGCCAGCTCTCCCACAGGTCTCGATGGCTACACCTTC.

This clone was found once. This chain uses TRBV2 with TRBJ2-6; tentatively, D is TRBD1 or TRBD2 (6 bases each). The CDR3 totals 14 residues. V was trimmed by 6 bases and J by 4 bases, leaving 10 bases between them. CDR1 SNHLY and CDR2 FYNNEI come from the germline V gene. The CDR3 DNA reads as TGTGCCAGCAGCCGGGGGCTCGGGGCCAACGTCCTGACTTTC. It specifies CASSRGLGANVLTF.

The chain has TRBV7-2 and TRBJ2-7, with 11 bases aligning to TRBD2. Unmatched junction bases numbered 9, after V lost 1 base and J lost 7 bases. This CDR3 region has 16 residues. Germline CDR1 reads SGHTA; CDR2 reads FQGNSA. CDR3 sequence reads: CASSLDVTSGMREQYF. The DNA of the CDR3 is TGTGCCAGCAGCTTAGATGTGACTAGCGGGATGCGGGAGCAGTACTTC.

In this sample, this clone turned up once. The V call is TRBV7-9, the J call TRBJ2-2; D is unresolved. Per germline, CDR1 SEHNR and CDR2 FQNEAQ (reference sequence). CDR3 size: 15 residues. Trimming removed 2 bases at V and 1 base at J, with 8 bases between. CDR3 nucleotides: TGTGCCAGCAGCTTAAGTTTGGGGAACACCGGGGAGCTGTTTTTT. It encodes CASSLSLGNTGELFF. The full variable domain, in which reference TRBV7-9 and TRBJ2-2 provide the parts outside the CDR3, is DTGVSQNPRHKITKRGQNVTFRCDPISEHNRLYWYRQTLGQGPEFLTYFQNEAQLEKSRLLSDRFSAERPKGSFSTLEIQRTEQGDSAMYLCASSLSLGNTGELFFGEGSRLTVL.

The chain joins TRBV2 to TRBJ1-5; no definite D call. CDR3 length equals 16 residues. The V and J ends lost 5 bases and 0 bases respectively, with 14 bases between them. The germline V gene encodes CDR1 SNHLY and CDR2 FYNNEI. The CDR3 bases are TGTGCCAGCAGTTCGGCACGGCTTTATAGCAATCAGCCCCAGCATTTT. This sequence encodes CASSSARLYSNQPQHF.

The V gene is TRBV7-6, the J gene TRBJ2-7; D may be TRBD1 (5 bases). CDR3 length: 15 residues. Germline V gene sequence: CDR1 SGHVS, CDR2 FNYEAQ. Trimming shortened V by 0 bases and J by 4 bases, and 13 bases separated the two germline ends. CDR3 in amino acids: CASSLAGKGPYEQYF. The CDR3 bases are TGTGCCAGCAGCTTAGCGGGCAAGGGGCCTTACGAGCAGTACTTC.

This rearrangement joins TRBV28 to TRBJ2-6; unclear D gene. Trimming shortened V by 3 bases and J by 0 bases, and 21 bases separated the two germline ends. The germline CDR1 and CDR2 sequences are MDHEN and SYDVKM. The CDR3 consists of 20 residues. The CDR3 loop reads CASSFQNWAEPRSGANVLTF. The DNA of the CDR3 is TGTGCCAGCAGTTTCCAAAACTGGGCGGAGCCGCGCTCTGGGGCCAACGTCCTGACTTTC.

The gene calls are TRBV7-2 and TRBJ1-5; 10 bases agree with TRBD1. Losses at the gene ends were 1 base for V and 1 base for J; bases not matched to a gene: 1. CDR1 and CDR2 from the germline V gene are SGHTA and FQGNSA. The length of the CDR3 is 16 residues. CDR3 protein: CASSLGTGGSNQPQHF. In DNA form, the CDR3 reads TGTGCCAGCAGCTTAGGGACAGGGGGAAGCAATCAGCCCCAGCATTTT.

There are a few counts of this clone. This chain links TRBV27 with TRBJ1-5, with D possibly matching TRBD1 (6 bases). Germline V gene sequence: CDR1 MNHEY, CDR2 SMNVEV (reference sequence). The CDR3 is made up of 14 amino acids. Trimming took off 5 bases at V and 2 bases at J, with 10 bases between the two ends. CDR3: CASSRGAGNQPQHF. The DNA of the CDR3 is TGTGCCAGCAGTAGGGGGGCTGGCAATCAGCCCCAGCATTTT.

CDR3: CASSPWDEQFF. The CDR3 DNA reads as TGTGCCAGCAGCCCCTGGGATGAGCAGTTCTTC. V gene TRBV2 combines with J gene TRBJ2-1; no definite D call. Germline loops: CDR1 SNHLY, CDR2 FYNNEI. Trimming took 6 bases from V and 8 from J, leaving 8 bases between them. This CDR3 has 11 residues.

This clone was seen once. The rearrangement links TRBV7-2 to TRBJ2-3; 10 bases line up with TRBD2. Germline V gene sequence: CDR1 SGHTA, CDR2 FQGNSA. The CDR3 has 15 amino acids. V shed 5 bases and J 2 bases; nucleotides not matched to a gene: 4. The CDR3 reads CASSTSGRDTDTQYF. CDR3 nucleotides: TGTGCCAGCAGCACGAGCGGGAGGGACACAGATACGCAGTATTTT.

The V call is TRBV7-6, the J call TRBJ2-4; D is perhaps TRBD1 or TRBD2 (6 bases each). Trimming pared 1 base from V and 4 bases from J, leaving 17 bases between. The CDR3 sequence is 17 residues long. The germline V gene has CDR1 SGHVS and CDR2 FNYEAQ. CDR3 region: CASSLEAAGAGKNIQYF. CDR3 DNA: TGTGCCAGCAGCTTAGAAGCGGCAGGGGCGGGAAAAAACATTCAGTACTTC.

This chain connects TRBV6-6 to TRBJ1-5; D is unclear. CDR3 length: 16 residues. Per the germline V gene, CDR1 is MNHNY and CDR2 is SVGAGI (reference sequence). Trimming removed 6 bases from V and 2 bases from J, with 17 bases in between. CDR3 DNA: TGTGCCAGCAGGCCCTCTGATCGGATTGGCAATCAGCCCCAGCATTTT. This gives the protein CASRPSDRIGNQPQHF.

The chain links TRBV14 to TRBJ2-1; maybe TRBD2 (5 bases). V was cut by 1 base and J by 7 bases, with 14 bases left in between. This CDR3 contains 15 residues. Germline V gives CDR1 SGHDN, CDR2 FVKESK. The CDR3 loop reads CASSQAEGVINEQFF. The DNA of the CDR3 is TGTGCCAGCAGCCAAGCTGAGGGAGTCATTAATGAGCAGTTCTTC.

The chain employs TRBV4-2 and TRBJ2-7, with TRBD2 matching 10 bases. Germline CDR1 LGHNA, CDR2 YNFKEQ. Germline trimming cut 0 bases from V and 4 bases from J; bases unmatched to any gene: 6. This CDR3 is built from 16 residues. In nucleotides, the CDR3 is TGTGCCAGCAGCCAAGAGGCTAGCGGGAGAAGGTACGAGCAGTACTTC. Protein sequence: CASSQEASGRRYEQYF.

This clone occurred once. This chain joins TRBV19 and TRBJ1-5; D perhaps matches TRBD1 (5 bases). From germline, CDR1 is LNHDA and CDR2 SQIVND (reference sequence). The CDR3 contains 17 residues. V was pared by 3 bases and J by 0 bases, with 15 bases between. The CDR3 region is CASSIEGPIYSNQPQHF. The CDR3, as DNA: TGTGCCAGTAGTATTGAGGGACCGATATATAGCAATCAGCCCCAGCATTTT. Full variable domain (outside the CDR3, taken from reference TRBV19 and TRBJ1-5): DGGITQSPKYLFRKEGQNVTLSCEQNLNHDAMYWYRQDPGQGLRLIYYSQIVNDFQKGDIAEGYSVSREKKESFPLTVTSAQKNPTAFYLCASSIEGPIYSNQPQHFGDGTRLSIL.

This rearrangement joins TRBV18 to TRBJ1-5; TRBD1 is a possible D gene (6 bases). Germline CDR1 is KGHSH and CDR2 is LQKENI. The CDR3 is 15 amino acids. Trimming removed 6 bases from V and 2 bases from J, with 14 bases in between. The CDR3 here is CASSDRIARNQPQHF. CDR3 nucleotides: TGTGCCAGCTCGGACAGAATAGCACGCAATCAGCCCCAGCATTTT.

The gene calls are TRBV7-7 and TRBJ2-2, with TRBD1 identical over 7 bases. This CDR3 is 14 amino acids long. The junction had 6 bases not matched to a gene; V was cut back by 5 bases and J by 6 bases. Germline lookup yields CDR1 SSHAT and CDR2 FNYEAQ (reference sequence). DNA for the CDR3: TGTGCCAGCAGCCCCAGGGGGTACGCCGGGGAGCTGTTTTTT. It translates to CASSPRGYAGELFF.

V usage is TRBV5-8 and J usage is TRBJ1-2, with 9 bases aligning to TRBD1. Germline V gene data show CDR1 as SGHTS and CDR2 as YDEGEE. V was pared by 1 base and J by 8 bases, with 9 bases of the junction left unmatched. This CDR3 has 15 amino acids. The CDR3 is CASSLTGQGIGGYTF. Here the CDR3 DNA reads TGTGCCAGCAGCTTGACGGGACAGGGTATTGGGGGCTACACCTTC.

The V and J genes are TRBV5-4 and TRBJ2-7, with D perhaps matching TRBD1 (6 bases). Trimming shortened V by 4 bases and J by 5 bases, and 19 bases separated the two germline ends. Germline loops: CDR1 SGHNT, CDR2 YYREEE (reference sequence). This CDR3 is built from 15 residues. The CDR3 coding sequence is TGTGCCAGCAGCCCAGACAGGACTGCTCTCCACGAGCAGTACTTC. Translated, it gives CASSPDRTALHEQYF.

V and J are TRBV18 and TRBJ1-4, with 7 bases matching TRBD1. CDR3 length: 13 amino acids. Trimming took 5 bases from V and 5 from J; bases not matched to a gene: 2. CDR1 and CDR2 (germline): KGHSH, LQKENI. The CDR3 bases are TGTGCCAGCTCAGGGGGACAGAATGAAAAACTGTTTTTT. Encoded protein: CASSGGQNEKLFF.

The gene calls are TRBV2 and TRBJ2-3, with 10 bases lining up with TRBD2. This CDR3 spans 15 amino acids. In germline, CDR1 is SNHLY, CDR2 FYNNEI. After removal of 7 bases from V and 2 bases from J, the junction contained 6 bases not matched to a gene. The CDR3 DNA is TGTGCCAGCAAGGAAGCGGGAGGGTTCACAGATACGCAGTATTTT. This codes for CASKEAGGFTDTQYF.